The 22 T cell receptor beta chains in this list originate from one sample, sequenced in a study of regulatory T cells in long-lasting Graves disease. The authors built TCR beta libraries using iRepertoire HTBI primers and Arm-PCR of CDR3 regions. TCRdb reprocessed the multiplex PCR reads with MiXCR, giving one entry per CDR3 protein. The sample has roughly 450,000 distinct CDR3 sequences; less than 25% are singletons. Time point: persistent/refractory GD, antithyroid drugs over 5 years with positive TRAb. The authors made the TCR library using RNA they extracted from PBMCs. The sample in question was peripheral blood mononuclear cells (PBMCs), obtained when the disease was refractory, from a patient treated with antithyroid drugs. Every receptor here comes from a female donor with Graves disease.

This clonotype occurred many times. The rearrangement links TRBV28 to TRBJ1-3; D is uncertain. V was shortened by 5 bases and J by 4 bases, with 9 bases between the two germline ends. The CDR3 spans 13 residues. CDR1 is MDHEN, CDR2 SYDVKM, per germline. The DNA for the CDR3 is TGTGCCAGCAGTCCAATCCCCGGAAACACCATATATTTT. Translated, it gives CASSPIPGNTIYF.

This clonotype was counted ten times or more. The chain couples TRBV11-2 to TRBJ1-6; TRBD1 might be the D (6 bases). The CDR3 extends over 15 amino acids. V was clipped by 5 bases and J by 6 bases, with 14 bases between them. The V gene's germline CDR1 is SGHAT and CDR2 FQNNGV. The CDR3 nucleotides are TGTGCCAGCAGCCCGACAGGACAGACTAATTCACCCCTCCACTTT. This encodes CASSPTGQTNSPLHF.

A remark on this clonotype: The likely explanation is a read error, given a far larger clone one base away. The CDR3 DNA reads as TGTGCCAGCAGCACCGTGCTGGGCGAGCAGTACTTC. This encodes CASSTVLGEQYF. The chain uses TRBV11-1 and TRBJ2-7; no firm D call. Germline CDR1 is SGHAT and CDR2 is FQDESV (reference sequence). The CDR3 covers 12 residues. V lost 5 bases to trimming and J lost 6 bases, with 11 bases between them.

This clonotype was recorded at least ten times. The V gene is TRBV12-3 or TRBV12-4, the J gene TRBJ1-5; TRBD1 is a possible D gene (6 bases). Trimming removed 3 bases from V and 6 bases from J, with 12 bases in between. The CDR3 is 14 residues long. In DNA, the CDR3 is TGTGCCAGCAGTTTTTCAGGGGTAGGTCAGCCCCAGCATTTT. Translating gives CASSFSGVGQPQHF.

This clonotype was picked up many times. The V and J genes are TRBV27 and TRBJ2-7; a weak D match, TRBD2 (5 bases). Germline assignment: CDR1 MNHEY and CDR2 SMNVEV (reference sequence). There are 14 residues in the CDR3. V lost 4 bases and J lost 5, with 15 bases in between. The CDR3 sequence is CASSYGARGNEQYF. CDR3 in DNA: TGTGCCAGCAGTTACGGCGCCCGGGGAAACGAGCAGTACTTC.

This clonotype was seen more than once but under ten times. V is TRBV29-1 and J is TRBJ2-4; 7 bases are shared with TRBD2. Germline CDR1 and CDR2: SQVTM and ANQGSEA. With V trimmed by 3 bases and J by 3 bases, 8 bases remained unmatched. The CDR3 consists of 15 residues. CDR3 loop: CSVESRTSVKNIQYF. The CDR3 DNA sequence: TGCAGCGTTGAGTCCCGCACTAGCGTCAAAAACATTCAGTACTTC.

This clonotype appeared a few times. One junction end disagrees with the germline gene, perhaps due to a read error. The rearrangement joins TRBV7-3 to TRBJ2-5; TRBD1 aligns across 10 bases. The CDR3 totals 16 residues. Germline-derived CDR1 and CDR2 are SGHTA and FQGTGA. The CDR3 DNA follows: TGTGCCAGCGGCTTGGGCGGACAGGGGGACCAAGAGACCCAGTACTTC. This codes for CASGLGGQGDQETQYF.

This clonotype came up many times. The chain employs TRBV20-1 and TRBJ1-1; TRBD1 aligns across 7 bases. V was pared by 5 bases and J by 0 bases, with 6 bases of the junction left unmatched. Germline V gene lookup returns CDR1 DFQATT and CDR2 SNEGSKA (reference sequence). This CDR3 contains 14 residues. The CDR3 is CSADTTGMNTEAFF. CDR3 bases: TGCAGTGCTGATACGACAGGGATGAACACTGAAGCTTTCTTT.

This clonotype occurred a few times. The V call is TRBV27, the J call TRBJ2-7; TRBD2 matches at 7 bases. Germline lookup yields CDR1 MNHEY and CDR2 SMNVEV (reference sequence). V shed 3 bases, J shed 1 base, and the junction held 9 bases outside the gene matches. The CDR3 extends over 16 amino acids. CDR3: CASSLFGRERSYEQYF. The CDR3 coding sequence is TGTGCCAGCAGTTTGTTCGGGCGGGAGAGATCCTACGAGCAGTACTTC.

This clonotype came up many times. V usage is TRBV28 and J usage is TRBJ1-2; D is unresolved. The germline V and J ends were trimmed by 5 bases and 0 bases, with 4 bases remaining between them. Germline CDR1 is MDHEN and CDR2 is SYDVKM. The CDR3 runs to 12 residues. This CDR3 reads CASSLANYGYTF. DNA for the CDR3: TGTGCCAGCAGTCTAGCTAACTATGGCTACACCTTC.

This clonotype was counted at least ten times. This chain joins TRBV11-2 and TRBJ2-5, with a tentative D call TRBD2 (5 bases). V was shortened by 5 bases and J by 1 base, with 14 bases between the two germline ends. The CDR3 consists of 15 residues. The germline V gene has CDR1 SGHAT and CDR2 FQNNGV. The CDR3, as DNA: TGTGCCAGCAGCCAAGGCGGGCAGACCCAAGAGACCCAGTACTTC. Protein sequence: CASSQGGQTQETQYF.

This clonotype was picked up many times. The rearrangement links TRBV7-3 to TRBJ2-2; the D is unclear. V was clipped by 5 bases and J by 6 bases, with 7 bases between them. The CDR3 consists of 12 residues. CDR1 SGHTA and CDR2 FQGTGA come from the germline V gene. CDR3 amino acids: CASSATSGELFF. Here the CDR3 DNA reads TGTGCCAGCAGCGCAACCTCCGGGGAGCTGTTTTTT.

Comment on this clonotype: An end of the junction does not agree with germline; a read error may underlie this. This sequence joins TRBV7-2 and TRBJ1-1; D perhaps matches TRBD1 (5 bases). The CDR3 is made up of 16 amino acids. The germline gives CDR1 SGHTA, CDR2 FQGNSA. CDR3 nucleotide sequence: TGTGCCAGCAGCTTAGGGGGGGGAGGTCCGAACACTGAAGCTCTCTTT. As protein: CASSLGGGGPNTEALF.

Many counts were recorded for this clonotype. The chain joins TRBV12-3 or TRBV12-4 to TRBJ1-1, with D unresolved. CDR3 length: 13 amino acids. Trimming left V 3 bases short and J 1 base short, with 6 bases between. DNA for the CDR3: TGTGCCAGCAGTTTCGGCGGGAACACTGAAGCTTTCTTT. Translating it yields CASSFGGNTEAFF.

The chain couples TRBV6-2 or TRBV6-3 to TRBJ1-1; the D is unclear. The CDR3 spans 15 residues. The V end was cut by 0 bases, the J end by 7 bases, with 15 bases between. Looked up from germline, CDR1 is MNHEY and CDR2 is SVGEGT. In DNA, the CDR3 is TGTGCCAGCAGTTACTCTGCACGGCGCCGTCTTGAAGCTTTCTTT. The encoded protein is CASSYSARRRLEAFF.

Only a few counts were recorded for this clonotype. This chain uses TRBV6-1 with TRBJ2-6, with TRBD2 as a possible D gene (6 bases). Germline loops: CDR1 MNHNS, CDR2 SASEGT. The CDR3 has 15 amino acids. Trimming took 7 bases from V and 1 from J, leaving 11 bases between them. CDR3 in amino acids: CASTRGRSGANVLTF. DNA for the CDR3: TGTGCCAGCACCCGGGGGAGGTCTGGGGCCAACGTCCTGACTTTC.

On this clonotype itself: A read error may account for a junction end that differs from germline. This chain links TRBV7-2 with TRBJ2-5, with D unclear. CDR1 and CDR2 from the germline V gene are SGHTA and FQGNSA. The CDR3 length is 15 residues. The CDR3 nucleotides read TGTGTCAGCAGCTTAAGTGGTGGGATACTGGAGACCCAGTACTTC. It is translated as CVSSLSGGILETQYF.

This clonotype appeared many times. CDR3 DNA sequence: TGTGCCAGCAGCCCACAGACAGGGAACACTGAAGCTTTCTTT. Encoded protein: CASSPQTGNTEAFF. The J gene is TRBJ1-1, the V gene TRBV7-2, with a weak D call TRBD1 (6 bases). Germline CDR1 is SGHTA and CDR2 is FQGNSA. The CDR3 consists of 14 residues. V lost 5 bases and J 1 base, leaving 11 bases between the germline ends.

In regard to this clonotype: Since a far larger clone is one base different, this is likely a read error. The chain recombines TRBV6-1 with TRBJ2-7, with TRBD2 matching over 8 bases. The germline V gene has CDR1 MNHNS and CDR2 SASEGT. The CDR3 consists of 14 residues. The CDR3 DNA reads as TGTGCCGGCAGCCTTGCGGGAGGAGGCTACGAGCAGTACTTC. Protein product: CAGSLAGGGYEQYF.

In its sample, this clonotype was seen a few times. The DNA for the CDR3 is TGTGCCAGCAGCCACGGACAGGGGTTCGGCTACGAGCAGTACTTC. Encoded protein: CASSHGQGFGYEQYF. The V and J genes are TRBV3-1 and TRBJ2-7; 9 bases align to TRBD1. Germline V lookup: CDR1 LGHDT, CDR2 YNNKEL (reference sequence). The V segment lost 3 bases and the J segment 3 bases; nucleotides outside the gene matches: 6. The CDR3 is 15 amino acids.

CDR3 loop: CSAIAGGWEQYF. The CDR3 coding sequence is TGCAGTGCTATAGCGGGAGGGTGGGAGCAGTACTTC. The chain combines TRBV20-1 with TRBJ2-7, with 11 bases identical to TRBD2. V shed 4 bases, J shed 7 bases, and the junction held 3 bases outside the gene matches. From germline, CDR1 is DFQATT and CDR2 SNEGSKA (reference sequence). There are 12 residues in the CDR3.

This clonotype was counted ten times or more. The chain employs TRBV2 and TRBJ2-7; maybe TRBD2 (6 bases). V lost 5 bases, J lost 2 bases, and 13 bases lay in between. This CDR3 contains 14 residues. Per germline, CDR1 SNHLY and CDR2 FYNNEI. CDR3 bases: TGTGCCAGCAGTCCTCGGACTATAGCCTACGAGCAGTACTTC. This gives the protein CASSPRTIAYEQYF.